Listed below are T cell receptor beta chains from one sample, sequenced in a study of T cell clonotyping in hematopoietic cell transplantation. The table came from immunoSEQ multiplex PCR; TCRdb's copy has only in-frame clones and leaves some out. The table shows 12,000 to 15,000 clones, with 85% to 90% occurring only once. The specimen comprised PBMCs, sampled 100 days after allogeneic stem cell transplant. These receptors originate from a male patient in his fifties who had an allogeneic stem cell transplant from an unrelated donor, so T cells may come from the graft donor. Some clones in this sample may be carry-over from other donors' samples. The CDR3 runs from the conserved cysteine through the conserved F or W. The D gene is left open where the match is weak. Clone size, where shown, is once, few, many, or a class for clones that have expanded.

TRBJ1-2,-,-,TRBV14,CASSLASGGYTF,TGTGCCAGCAGCCTCGCCTCGGGGGGCTACACCTTC
TRBJ2-1,TRBD2,-,TRBV27,CASSLGLAGGNEQFF,TGTGCCAGCAGTCTGGGACTAGCGGGTGGCAATGAGCAGTTCTTC
TRBJ2-3,-,-,TRBV27,CASSVTNWNTDTQYF,TGTGCCAGCAGTGTGACGAACTGGAACACAGATACGCAGTATTTT
TRBJ2-1,TRBD2,few,TRBV19,CASIVALAAYNEQFF,TGTGCCAGTATAGTTGCACTAGCGGCCTACAATGAGCAGTTCTTC
TRBJ1-1,-,-,TRBV7-3,CASSLYGGTEAFF,TGTGCCAGCAGCCTCTATGGCGGCACTGAAGCTTTCTTT
TRBJ1-1,-,-,TRBV2,CASSELLNTEAFF,TGTGCCAGCAGTGAATTGTTGAACACTGAAGCTTTCTTT
TRBJ2-7,TRBD1,-,TRBV5-4,CASSPIETGYEQYF,TGTGCCAGCAGCCCTATAGAGACAGGGTACGAGCAGTACTTC
TRBJ1-1,-,-,TRBV19,CASSIHEANTEAFF,TGTGCCAGTAGTATTCACGAGGCAAACACTGAAGCTTTCTTT
TRBJ1-6,TRBD1,once,TRBV9,CASSLGTGGNSPLHF,TGTGCCAGCAGCCTGGGGACAGGGGGGAATTCACCCCTCCACTTT
TRBJ2-7,TRBD1,-,TRBV4-3,CASSQRDSSSYEQYF,TGCGCCAGCAGCCAACGGGACAGTAGCTCCTACGAGCAGTACTTC
TRBJ2-7,-,once,TRBV19,CASSIRNGEQYF,TGTGCCAGTAGTATAAGGAACGGCGAGCAGTACTTC
TRBJ1-1,-,-,TRBV5-8,CASSLGWSREAFF,TGTGCCAGCAGCTTGGGGTGGAGCAGGGAAGCTTTCTTT
TRBJ2-2,TRBD1,-,TRBV9,CASSVRRDRGNTGELFF,TGTGCCAGCAGCGTGCGAAGGGACAGGGGGAACACCGGGGAGCTGTTTTTT
TRBJ2-1,TRBD2,-,TRBV20-1,CSALGGVEQFF,TGCAGTGCCCTTGGGGGGGTTGAGCAGTTCTTC
TRBJ1-1,-,once,TRBV7-9,CASSLGSSMGFTEAFF,TGTGCCAGCAGCTTAGGATCCTCAATGGGTTTCACTGAAGCTTTCTTT
TRBJ2-1,TRBD2,-,TRBV2,CASSGTGLAGIF,TGTGCCAGCAGTGGGACGGGACTAGCGGGGATCTTC
TRBJ1-2,-,-,TRBV27,CASSGGQTLYGYTF,TGTGCCAGCAGCGGCGGACAGACCCTCTATGGCTACACCTTC
TRBJ2-7,TRBD1,-,TRBV5-1,CASSPRGQAPGGYF,TGCGCCAGCAGCCCCCGGGGACAGGCCCCCGGAGGGTACTTC
TRBJ1-5,-,few,TRBV5-6,CASSLAVGGNNQPQHF,TGTGCCAGCAGCTTGGCTGTGGGGGGGAACAATCAGCCCCAGCATTTT
TRBJ2-5,TRBD2,-,TRBV29-1,CSTREGQTQYF,TGCAGCACCAGGGAGGGACAGACCCAGTACTTC